One sample yielded the 20 T cell receptor beta chains listed below, sequenced in a study of blood T cell repertoires in COVID-19. Profiling relied on immunoSEQ multiplex PCR, and the TCRdb table lists in-frame clones only, not all of them. The data contain under 45,000 clones, 76% of them singletons. Sequencing was done on a sample of peripheral blood. The receptors derive from a man older than 75 with acute or convalescent COVID-19.

V usage is TRBV5-1 and J usage is TRBJ2-7; the match to TRBD1 covers 7 bases. V lost 0 bases and J lost 5; bases outside the gene matches: 5. Germline V lookup: CDR1 SGHRS, CDR2 YFSETQ. This CDR3 has 14 residues. This chain's CDR3 is CASSLGGGENEQYF. CDR3 DNA: TGCGCCAGCAGCTTGGGAGGGGGCGAAAACGAGCAGTACTTC. Full variable domain (remainder filled in from reference TRBV5-1 and TRBJ2-7): KAGVTQTPRYLIKTRGQQVTLSCSPISGHRSVSWYQQTPGQGLQFLFEYFSETQRNKGNFPGRFSGRQFSNSRSEMNVSTLELGDSALYLCASSLGGGENEQYFGPGTRLTVT.

The CDR3: CASSPERSTDTQYF. The CDR3 DNA is TGTGCCAGCAGCCCGGAGCGGAGCACAGATACGCAGTATTTT. The gene calls are TRBV4-2 and TRBJ2-3; tentative D call: TRBD2 (5 bases). Trimming took 4 bases from V and 0 from J, leaving 8 bases between them. The germline V gene encodes CDR1 LGHNA and CDR2 YNFKEQ. This CDR3 region has 14 residues.

The chain uses TRBV2 and TRBJ1-1; D is uncertain. V lost 6 bases and J lost 2, with 10 bases in between. Looked up from germline, CDR1 is SNHLY and CDR2 is FYNNEI. The CDR3 runs to 13 residues. CDR3 sequence reads: CASRLQVNTEAFF. The CDR3 DNA reads as TGTGCCAGCAGACTGCAGGTTAACACTGAAGCTTTCTTT.

The gene calls are TRBV6-5 and TRBJ2-1; D might be TRBD2 (5 bases). This CDR3 is built from 15 residues. V lost 6 bases to trimming and J lost 4 bases, with 16 bases between them. CDR1 and CDR2 (germline): MNHEY, SVGAGI. Written as DNA, the CDR3 is TGTGCCAGCAGCCCCGGAGGTTCGGGGTACAATGAGCAGTTCTTC. Protein: CASSPGGSGYNEQFF.

V is TRBV7-3 and J is TRBJ2-2, with 10 bases aligning to TRBD1. Germline-derived CDR1 and CDR2 are SGHTA and FQGTGA. The CDR3 has 15 amino acids. Trimming removed 5 bases from V and 4 bases from J; junction bases left unmatched: 4. CDR3 nucleotides: TGTGCCAGCAGCCCCCGGACAGGGGGCACCGGGGAGCTGTTTTTT. Translation: CASSPRTGGTGELFF.

The CDR3 region is CASRIPGTGLAEAFF. The CDR3 DNA reads TGTGCCAGTAGAATACCCGGGACAGGGCTGGCTGAAGCTTTCTTT. V gene TRBV19 combines with J gene TRBJ1-1; 9 nucleotides line up with TRBD1. V shed 6 bases and J 6 bases; nucleotides not matched to a gene: 11. The CDR3 has 15 residues. The V gene's germline CDR1 is LNHDA and CDR2 SQIVND (reference sequence).

The chain links TRBV4-1 to TRBJ2-1; 14 nucleotides line up with TRBD2. The CDR3 has 17 amino acids. After removal of 2 bases from V and 8 bases from J, the junction contained 8 bases not matched to a gene. Germline CDR1 reads MGHRA; CDR2 reads YSYEKL. CDR3 in amino acids: CASSQPGGTSGRYEQFF. The CDR3, as DNA: TGCGCCAGCAGCCAACCCGGGGGGACTAGCGGGAGATATGAGCAGTTCTTC.

V gene TRBV23-1 combines with J gene TRBJ2-7; 8 positions agree with TRBD2. TRBV23-1 is labeled an ORF, and its function is uncertain. This CDR3 is built from 17 residues. The trim removed 3 bases at V and 6 bases at J, leaving 16 bases unmatched. The CDR3 sequence is CASSHPGFLTSACEQYF. CDR3 nucleotide sequence: TGCGCCAGCAGTCACCCGGGGTTTTTGACTAGCGCGTGCGAGCAGTACTTC.

The chain recombines TRBV3-1 (or the pseudogene TRBV3-2) with TRBJ1-2; TRBD1 is a possible D gene (6 bases). The CDR3 is made up of 14 amino acids. The V gene's germline CDR1 is LGHDT and CDR2 YNNKEL (reference sequence). The V end lost 5 bases, the J end lost 5 bases, and 15 bases lay between the germline ends. This CDR3 is CASSARDTSYGYTF. The CDR3 DNA sequence: TGTGCCAGCAGCGCCCGGGACACATCATATGGCTACACCTTC.

The gene calls are TRBV19 and TRBJ1-1, with D hard to call. The CDR3 length is 11 residues. V was cut by 10 bases and J by 1 base, with 7 bases left in between. Germline CDR1 is LNHDA and CDR2 is SQIVND (reference sequence). The CDR3 spells CAIRGNTEAFF. For the CDR3, the DNA is TGTGCCATCCGGGGGAACACTGAAGCTTTCTTT.

The chain couples TRBV4-1 to TRBJ2-7; 10 nucleotides align to TRBD1. Germline trimming cut 1 base from V and 4 bases from J; bases unmatched to any gene: 4. Germline-derived CDR1 and CDR2 are MGHRA and YSYEKL. The CDR3 loop spans 15 amino acids. This CDR3 is CASSQGQGAVYEQYF. DNA of the CDR3: TGCGCCAGCAGCCAAGGACAGGGGGCGGTATACGAGCAGTACTTC.

The chain is built from TRBV6-1 and TRBJ1-5; D not resolved. There are 13 residues in the CDR3. Germline values: CDR1 MNHNS, CDR2 SASEGT. The V end lost 3 bases, the J end lost 3 bases, and 6 bases lay between the germline ends. CDR3 amino acids: CASSEEANQPQHF. In nucleotides, the CDR3 is TGTGCCAGCAGTGAGGAGGCCAATCAGCCCCAGCATTTT.

The V and J genes are TRBV12-5 and TRBJ2-1; 8 bases are shared with TRBD1. The CDR3 loop spans 15 amino acids. Germline V CDR1 and CDR2: LGHNT, FRNRAP. Trimming took 5 bases from V and 2 from J; bases not matched to a gene: 5. The CDR3 DNA sequence: TGTGCTAGTGGTAACGGACAGGGCACCTACAATGAGCAGTTCTTC. Translating it yields CASGNGQGTYNEQFF.

V gene TRBV7-3 combines with J gene TRBJ2-7, with TRBD1 matching over 9 bases. J lost 1 base, V lost 5 bases, and 3 bases had no gene match. CDR1 is SGHTA, CDR2 FQGTGA, per germline. This CDR3 is built from 14 residues. The CDR3 spells CASSEGTGSYEQYF. The CDR3 nucleotides read TGTGCCAGCAGCGAGGGGACAGGGTCCTACGAGCAGTACTTC.

This chain links TRBV5-4 with TRBJ2-2, with 8 nucleotides matching TRBD2. The CDR3 consists of 16 residues. CDR1 is SGHNT and CDR2 is YYREEE in the germline V gene (reference sequence). Germline trimming cut 4 bases from V and 7 bases from J; bases unmatched to any gene: 12. This chain's CDR3 is CASSPGTGGVGGELFF. CDR3 in DNA: TGTGCCAGCAGCCCCGGGACGGGGGGGGTTGGCGGGGAGCTGTTTTTT. The whole variable domain, remainder taken from reference TRBV5-4 and TRBJ2-2, is ETGVTQSPTHLIKTRGQQVTLRCSSQSGHNTVSWYQQALGQGPQFIFQYYREEENGRGNFPPRFSGLQFPNYSSELNVNALELDDSALYLCASSPGTGGVGGELFFGEGSRLTVL.

Comments on this clone: This sample also contains other DNA sequences that code for the same CDR3. The chain recombines TRBV9 with TRBJ2-2; 7 positions match TRBD1. The CDR3 consists of 15 residues. J was trimmed by 4 bases and V by 4 bases; bases with no gene match: 7. CDR1 and CDR2 (germline): SGDLS, YYNGEE. CDR3 in amino acids: CASSPRQGSTGELFF. Written as DNA, the CDR3 is TGTGCCAGCAGCCCTCGACAGGGATCCACCGGGGAGCTGTTTTTT.

V is TRBV7-9 and J is TRBJ2-5; TRBD2 might be the D (5 bases). V dropped 3 bases and J dropped 5 bases, with 7 bases sitting between them. This CDR3 is 12 amino acids long. The germline CDR1 and CDR2 sequences are SEHNR and FQNEAQ (reference sequence). The CDR3 DNA reads TGTGCCAGCAGCTTGGAGGCGGAGACCCAGTACTTC. The encoded protein is CASSLEAETQYF.

The chain is built from TRBV2 and TRBJ1-2; TRBD1 aligns across 9 bases. J was trimmed by 8 bases and V by 4 bases; bases with no gene match: 8. The CDR3 totals 14 residues. Germline CDR1 reads SNHLY; CDR2 reads FYNNEI. The CDR3 sequence: CASSGAGTGMGYTF. The CDR3 region has the DNA TGTGCCAGCAGTGGGGCCGGGACAGGGATGGGCTACACCTTC.

This clone showed up many times. This chain connects TRBV4-2 to TRBJ2-6; the match to TRBD2 covers 9 bases. This CDR3 comprises 17 residues. Germline lookup yields CDR1 LGHNA and CDR2 YNFKEQ. J gave up 0 bases and V 2 bases, and 2 bases lay outside the gene matches. Here the CDR3 DNA reads TGTGCCAGCAGCCAAAGCGGGGGGAACTCTGGGGCCAACGTCCTGACTTTC. Translation gives CASSQSGGNSGANVLTF.

This sequence joins TRBV7-2 and TRBJ2-1; 7 bases are a match to TRBD1. The trim removed 5 bases at V and 1 base at J, leaving 2 bases unmatched. Germline V gives CDR1 SGHTA, CDR2 FQGNSA. CDR3 size: 14 residues. CDR3 sequence: CASSQDRSYNEQFF. DNA for the CDR3: TGTGCCAGCAGCCAGGACAGGTCCTACAATGAGCAGTTCTTC. Supplemented by reference TRBV7-2 and TRBJ2-1, the full variable domain reads GAGVSQSPSNKVTEKGKDVELRCDPISGHTALYWYRQSLGQGLEFLIYFQGNSAPDKSGLPSDRFSAERTGGSVSTLTIQRTQQEDSAVYLCASSQDRSYNEQFFGPGTRLTVL.